These 19 T cell receptor beta chains originate from one sample sequenced in a study of blood T cell repertoires in COVID-19. Assay: immunoSEQ multiplex PCR; the TCRdb copy retains only in-frame clones and omits some. The sample shows 100,000 to 140,000 clones, 80% to 85% of them seen only once. Sequenced: peripheral blood. The receptors stem from a human donor in a cohort sampled during active COVID-19.

The rearrangement joins TRBV6-5 to TRBJ2-7, with D possibly TRBD2 on 6 matching bases. Between the trimmed V and J ends, which lost 7 bases and 2 bases, there was a span of 15 bases. Germline V lookup: CDR1 MNHEY, CDR2 SVGAGI. The CDR3 loop spans 14 amino acids. CDR3 amino acids: CASMPGAATYEQYF. The CDR3 bases are TGTGCCAGCATGCCGGGAGCTGCCACCTACGAGCAGTACTTC.

This sequence joins TRBV28 and TRBJ2-7; 7 positions agree with TRBD1. CDR1 and CDR2 (germline): MDHEN, SYDVKM. The length of the CDR3 is 17 residues. V shed 6 bases and J 3 bases; nucleotides not matched to a gene: 17. The CDR3 DNA reads TGTGCCAGCAGGCGTAGAGCTACGGGACAGAGGAACTACGAGCAGTACTTC. Residues: CASRRRATGQRNYEQYF. The variable domain in full, completed from reference TRBV28 and TRBJ2-7, reads DVKVTQSSRYLVKRTGEKVFLECVQDMDHENMFWYRQDPGLGLRLIYFSYDVKMKEKGDIPEGYSVSREKKERFSLILESASTNQTSMYLCASRRRATGQRNYEQYFGPGTRLTVT.

The rearrangement uses TRBV7-2 and TRBJ2-3; 8 bases line up with TRBD2. Germline CDR1 reads SGHTA; CDR2 reads FQGNSA. This CDR3 has 16 residues. Trimming cost V 7 bases and J 2 bases; bases outside gene matches: 11. The CDR3 DNA follows: TGTGCCAGCATCACCGGGGCTAGCGGGCCCACAGATACGCAGTATTTT. It encodes CASITGASGPTDTQYF.

This chain connects TRBV4-3 to TRBJ1-1; TRBD1 matches at 7 bases. V shed 0 bases and J 5 bases; nucleotides not matched to a gene: 9. In germline, CDR1 is LGHNA, CDR2 YSLEER. The CDR3 consists of 16 residues. The CDR3 sequence: CASSQDPSGTATEAFF. CDR3 in DNA: TGCGCCAGCAGCCAAGATCCTTCGGGGACAGCGACTGAAGCTTTCTTT.

V is TRBV12-5 and J is TRBJ2-2; weak D call: TRBD1 (6 bases). Between the trimmed V and J ends, which lost 6 bases and 5 bases, there was a span of 19 bases. This CDR3 spans 16 amino acids. Germline CDR1 reads LGHNT; CDR2 reads FRNRAP. CDR3 bases: TGTGCTAGTGGCCTGGGACATCTGCTCGGGACCGGGGAGCTGTTTTTT. It translates to CASGLGHLLGTGELFF.

The V call is TRBV9, the J call TRBJ2-7; TRBD2 matches 9 bases. This CDR3 has 17 amino acids. The junction had 12 bases not matched to a gene; V was cut back by 3 bases and J by 2 bases. Germline V gene sequence: CDR1 SGDLS, CDR2 YYNGEE. The CDR3 loop reads CASSADGLAGHPYEQYV. The CDR3 DNA reads TGTGCCAGCAGCGCCGACGGGCTAGCGGGACATCCCTACGAGCAGTACGTC.

This clone has only a few counts. The chain carries TRBV3-1 (or the pseudogene TRBV3-2) and TRBJ1-2; tentative D call: TRBD1 (6 bases). The germline CDR1 and CDR2 sequences are LGHDT and YNNKEL (reference sequence). With 2 bases removed from V and 8 bases from J, the gap between germline ends came to 9 bases. The CDR3 sequence is 12 residues long. CDR3 sequence (DNA): TGTGCCAGCAGCCAATCACAGGGCGGCTACACCTTC. As protein: CASSQSQGGYTF.

The genes are TRBV5-6 and TRBJ2-1; 13 positions match TRBD2. CDR3 length: 13 residues. Per the germline V gene, CDR1 is SGHDT and CDR2 is YYEEEE. The V segment lost 4 bases and the J segment 15 bases; nucleotides outside the gene matches: 7. CDR3 loop: CASSRGLAGTRFF. CDR3 nucleotides: TGTGCCAGCAGCCGGGGACTAGCGGGAACACGGTTCTTC.

Notes on this clone: The sample carries other DNA sequences with the same CDR3. V usage is TRBV19 and J usage is TRBJ2-7, with 7 positions matching TRBD2. Germline V gives CDR1 LNHDA, CDR2 SQIVND (reference sequence). The CDR3 totals 14 residues. J gave up 2 bases and V 1 base, and 2 bases lay outside the gene matches. The CDR3 is CASSIAGGAYEQYF. In DNA, the CDR3 is TGTGCCAGTAGTATAGCGGGAGGCGCCTACGAGCAGTACTTC.

The rearrangement links TRBV5-4 to TRBJ1-1, with a possible D match to TRBD1 (5 bases). Per germline, CDR1 SGHNT and CDR2 YYREEE (reference sequence). The CDR3 is made up of 14 amino acids. The germline V and J ends were trimmed by 0 bases and 1 base, with 7 bases remaining between them. This CDR3 is CASSLDRGNTEAFF. As DNA, the CDR3 is TGTGCCAGCAGCTTGGATAGGGGGAACACTGAAGCTTTCTTT.

The V and J genes are TRBV19 and TRBJ1-2; the match to TRBD1 covers 8 bases. Per germline, CDR1 LNHDA and CDR2 SQIVND (reference sequence). The CDR3 contains 15 residues. The V segment lost 4 bases and the J segment 7 bases; nucleotides outside the gene matches: 11. CDR3 nucleotides: TGTGCCAGTAGTAAAGCCGGACAGGGAATAAGTGGCTACACCTTC. This gives the protein CASSKAGQGISGYTF.

V gene TRBV5-1 combines with J gene TRBJ2-7; 15 positions match TRBD2. V shed 2 bases, J shed 6 bases, and the junction held 6 bases outside the gene matches. The germline V gene has CDR1 SGHRS and CDR2 YFSETQ. The CDR3 has 16 residues. The CDR3 loop reads CASSFGTSGGQAEQYF. CDR3 coding DNA: TGCGCCAGCAGCTTCGGGACTAGCGGGGGGCAGGCCGAGCAGTACTTC.

The chain employs TRBV7-2 and TRBJ2-5, with 7 nucleotides matching TRBD2. Germline CDR1 SGHTA, CDR2 FQGNSA. The length of the CDR3 is 12 residues. With V trimmed by 5 bases and J by 10 bases, 7 bases remained unmatched. CDR3: CASSPLSGIQYF. CDR3 DNA: TGTGCCAGCAGCCCCCTAAGCGGGATCCAGTACTTC.

This chain joins TRBV7-3 and TRBJ2-2, with 13 bases aligning to TRBD2. The length of the CDR3 is 15 residues. The germline CDR1 and CDR2 sequences are SGHTA and FQGTGA. The trim removed 6 bases at V and 7 bases at J, leaving 5 bases unmatched. The CDR3: CASRGTSGTGGELFF. The CDR3, as DNA: TGTGCCAGCAGAGGGACTAGCGGGACTGGCGGGGAGCTGTTTTTT.

This sequence joins TRBV10-3 and TRBJ1-1, with 9 bases that match TRBD1. Trimming removed 6 bases from V and 4 bases from J; junction bases left unmatched: 3. The CDR3 totals 13 residues. CDR1 and CDR2 from the germline V gene are ENHRY and SYGVKD. This CDR3 reads CAIRATGGTEAFF. DNA for the CDR3: TGTGCCATCAGAGCGACAGGGGGCACTGAAGCTTTCTTT.

The chain links TRBV19 to TRBJ1-5, with TRBD1 matching 10 bases. CDR1 is LNHDA and CDR2 is SQIVND in the germline V gene (reference sequence). V dropped 7 bases and J dropped 2; count of bases not matched to a gene: 5. This CDR3 comprises 15 residues. DNA for the CDR3: TGTGCCAGTAACCGGGACAGGGGTGGCAATCAGCCCCAGCATTTT. This translates into CASNRDRGGNQPQHF.

The chain joins TRBV7-3 to TRBJ2-1; no reliable D call. Germline CDR1 is SGHTA and CDR2 is FQGTGA. V was clipped by 5 bases and J by 5 bases, with 16 bases between them. CDR3 length: 15 amino acids. CDR3 loop: CASSLGSQPNNEQFF. In DNA, the CDR3 is TGTGCCAGCAGCCTAGGTTCTCAACCCAACAATGAGCAGTTCTTC.

The genes are TRBV18 and TRBJ2-1; 8 bases map to TRBD2. J lost 5 bases, V lost 5 bases, and 8 bases had no gene match. CDR3 size: 15 residues. In germline, CDR1 is KGHSH, CDR2 LQKENI. The CDR3 coding sequence is TGTGCCAGCTCATCCGGGAGGGCCAGGAACAATGAGCAGTTCTTC. Protein product: CASSSGRARNNEQFF.

V is TRBV6-2 or TRBV6-3 and J is TRBJ2-3; no clear D gene. Deletions cut 2 bases from V and 4 bases from J, with 16 bases between. The germline gives CDR1 MNHEY, CDR2 SVGEGT. The CDR3 has 16 residues. This CDR3 is CASSYVSGGLADTQYF. Here the CDR3 DNA reads TGTGCCAGCAGTTACGTCTCGGGTGGTCTCGCAGATACGCAGTATTTT.